This T cell receptor (beta chain) is from a study of PD-L1 blockade in urothelial cancer. Study-level information: Previous chemotherapy exposure amounted to 0 to 3 regimens for patients. Blood yielded a median of about 140,000 T cells per sample.

Added to each PCR by spiking were synthetic TCR analog templates. Sequencing was performed with immunoSEQ multiplex PCR; in TCRdb, only in-frame clones are kept and a portion is missing. The table includes 35,000 to 40,000 clones, approximately 92% detected once. Trimming took off 2 bases at V and 4 bases at J, with 6 bases between the two ends. CDR3 length equals 12 residues. Looked up from germline, CDR1 is GTSNPN and CDR2 is SVGIG (reference sequence). Patients yielded 1 to 8 samples each, pretreatment and on-treatment. The chain combines TRBV30 with TRBJ1-3, with a possible D match to TRBD1 (5 bases). The TCR comes from a man between 65 and 79 years old with urothelial cancer. This sample comprised PBMCs, obtained around atezolizumab (anti-PD-L1) treatment. The CDR3 nucleotides are TGTGCCTGGAGTAGGGGAGGAAACACCATATATTTT. Translated, it gives CAWSRGGNTIYF.